This is a list of T cell receptor beta chains from one sample in a study of blood T cell repertoires in COVID-19. Generated by immunoSEQ multiplex PCR, the TCRdb table keeps only in-frame clones and is missing some. The data show 300,000 or so clones, 70% to 90% seen once. What was sequenced was PBMCs or T cells enriched from blood (not recorded which). These receptors all come from a young woman who had recovered from COVID-19. CDR3s include the opening cysteine and the closing phenylalanine or tryptophan.

j_call v_call cdr3_aa
TRBJ1-2 TRBV3-1/TRBV3-2 CASRGAGVDYGYTF
TRBJ1-2 TRBV4-1 CASSHVEGQGYYGYTF
TRBJ1-5 TRBV18 CASSPSGQYSNQPQHF
TRBJ1-2 TRBV28 CASSLNRLLNTF
TRBJ1-6 TRBV7-9 CASSPGTVLYNSPLHF
TRBJ2-3 TRBV27 CASSLAGVTDTQYF
TRBJ1-4 TRBV4-2 CASSQSKGSPNEKLFF
TRBJ2-1 TRBV27 CASSLTGRVSYNEQFF
TRBJ1-3 TRBV9 CASSVSYTSGNTIYF
TRBJ2-3 TRBV9 CASSGRLDTQYF
TRBJ1-5 TRBV29-1 CSPGGIQGYNQPQHF
TRBJ2-1 TRBV7-6 CASSLESVLASYNEQFF
TRBJ1-4 TRBV6-5 CASSSSNEKLFF
TRBJ2-7 TRBV14 CASSQGTGHEQYF
TRBJ2-1 TRBV28 CASSSPTGAYNEQFF
TRBJ2-7 TRBV6-5 CASSYGLYFYEQYF
TRBJ2-1 TRBV29-1 CSVGGRAGDEQFF
TRBJ1-2 TRBV6-1 CASSETHFDGGWRGYTF
TRBJ2-1 TRBV5-4 CASSLGGQGRNEQFF
TRBJ1-2 TRBV10-3 CAISGGTYRNYGYTF
TRBJ1-1 TRBV5-5 CASSLEGGARAEAFF
TRBJ2-6 TRBV5-5 CASSLQGAGANVLTF
TRBJ2-1 TRBV6-1 CASSEVQAGASNSYNEQFF
TRBJ2-5 TRBV3-1/TRBV3-2 CASRKQGRETQYF
TRBJ2-1 TRBV9 CASSVVAGGYNEQFF
TRBJ2-1 TRBV29-1 CSVEDQREHSYNEQFF
TRBJ1-5 TRBV2 CASKGENSNQPQHF
TRBJ2-3 TRBV5-6 CASSFIFGGSSADTQYF
TRBJ2-3 TRBV7-8 CASSLMALTDTQYF
TRBJ2-7 TRBV5-6 CASTPGLAGASEQYF
TRBJ1-2 TRBV6-5 CASSFTGGEYGYTF
TRBJ2-3 TRBV21-1 CASSKVELFGTGDRMDTQYF
TRBJ2-1 TRBV28 CASMPGQTYNEQFF
TRBJ2-5 TRBV2 CASSERVTQETQYF
TRBJ1-5 TRBV9 CASSDNAVSNQPQHF
TRBJ1-3 TRBV18 CASSPNRQTPGNTIYF